The present TCR beta chain was sequenced within a study of CD8 T cells in Susac syndrome. Study summary: Treatment status at blood draw for the Susac syndrome patients was therapy-naive, corticosteroids, or intravenous immunoglobulin alone.

RNA, at roughly 0.5 to 1 ug, was reverse transcribed with random hexamers. TCRdb redid the calling of the immunoSEQ multiplex PCR reads with MiXCR, one entry per CDR3 protein. The sample lists about 90,000 distinct CDR3 sequences, around 96% occurring once. Germline V gene sequence: CDR1 SQVTM, CDR2 ANQGSEA. V lost 1 base and J 4 bases, leaving 10 bases between the germline ends. The CDR3 covers 13 residues. Sequenced material: CD8+ T cells from PBMCs. This receptor was identified in a human donor with Susac syndrome. The chain uses TRBV29-1 and TRBJ1-1; D is unclear. The CDR3 nucleotides read TGCAGCGTTGAAGGGGTGGAAATCACTGAAGCTTTCTTT. Translated, it gives CSVEGVEITEAFF. The whole variable domain, remainder taken from reference TRBV29-1 and TRBJ1-1, is SAVISQKPSRDICQRGTSLTIQCQVDSQVTMMFWYRQQPGQSLTLIATANQGSEATYESGFVIDKFPISRPNLTFSTLTVSNMSPEDSSIYLCSVEGVEITEAFFGQGTRLTVV.